The T cell receptor beta chain under discussion was sequenced for a study of blood T cell repertoires in COVID-19. Study-level background: The origin of the acute and convalescent COVID-19 samples was the United States, Italy and Spain. T cells, B-cell-depleted T cells, or PBMCs supplied cDNA or gDNA.

In the study's own analysis: By means of reference gene primer amplification, nucleated cell counts were estimated. Libraries were prepared by immunoSEQ multiplex PCR; TCRdb keeps only in-frame clonotypes and omits some of them. D and trimming were read from the DNA, whereas the V and J calls and clone size are those reported in that table. The sample lists over 250,000 clones, roughly 85% occurring once. There are 15 residues in the CDR3. The germline gives CDR1 MNHEY, CDR2 SMNVEV (reference sequence). J was trimmed by 1 base and V by 2 bases; bases with no gene match: 3. Sequenced material: peripheral blood. The clonotype originates from a woman between 50 and 59 years old who had recovered from COVID-19. V usage is TRBV27 and J usage is TRBJ2-5, with 8 bases lining up with TRBD2. The CDR3 reads CASSLAGGPQETQYF. CDR3 in DNA: TGTGCCAGCAGTTTAGCGGGAGGCCCCCAAGAGACCCAGTACTTC.